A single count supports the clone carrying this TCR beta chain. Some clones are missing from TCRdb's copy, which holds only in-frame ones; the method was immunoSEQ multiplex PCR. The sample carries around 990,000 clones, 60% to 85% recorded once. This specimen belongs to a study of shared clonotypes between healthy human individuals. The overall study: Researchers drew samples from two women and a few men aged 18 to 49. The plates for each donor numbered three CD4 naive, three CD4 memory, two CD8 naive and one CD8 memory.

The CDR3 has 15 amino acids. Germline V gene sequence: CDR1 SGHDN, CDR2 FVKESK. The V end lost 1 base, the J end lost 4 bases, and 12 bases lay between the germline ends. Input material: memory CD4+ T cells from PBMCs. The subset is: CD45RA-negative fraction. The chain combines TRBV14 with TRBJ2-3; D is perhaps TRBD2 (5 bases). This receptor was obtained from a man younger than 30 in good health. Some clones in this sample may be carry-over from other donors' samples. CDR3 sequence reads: CASSQGVRAADTQYF. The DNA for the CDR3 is TGTGCCAGCAGCCAAGGGGTGAGGGCGGCAGATACGCAGTATTTT.